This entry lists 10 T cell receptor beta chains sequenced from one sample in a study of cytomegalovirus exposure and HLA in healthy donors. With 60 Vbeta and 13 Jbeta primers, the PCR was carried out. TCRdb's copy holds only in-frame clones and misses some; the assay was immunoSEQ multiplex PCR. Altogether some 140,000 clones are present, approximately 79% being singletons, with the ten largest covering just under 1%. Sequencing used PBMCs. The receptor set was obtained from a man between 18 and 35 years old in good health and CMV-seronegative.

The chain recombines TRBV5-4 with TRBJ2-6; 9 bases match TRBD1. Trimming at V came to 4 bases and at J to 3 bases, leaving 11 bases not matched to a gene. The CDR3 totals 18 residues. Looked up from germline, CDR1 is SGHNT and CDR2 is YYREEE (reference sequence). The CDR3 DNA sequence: TGTGCCAGCAGCCAGCAAACCGGGACAGGGTTTGGGGCCAACGTCCTGACTTTC. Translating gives CASSQQTGTGFGANVLTF. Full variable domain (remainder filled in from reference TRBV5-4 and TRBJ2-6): ETGVTQSPTHLIKTRGQQVTLRCSSQSGHNTVSWYQQALGQGPQFIFQYYREEENGRGNFPPRFSGLQFPNYSSELNVNALELDDSALYLCASSQQTGTGFGANVLTFGAGSRLTVL.

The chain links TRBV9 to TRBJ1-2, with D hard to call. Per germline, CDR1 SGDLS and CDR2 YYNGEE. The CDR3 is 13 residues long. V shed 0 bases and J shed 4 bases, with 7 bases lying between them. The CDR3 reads CASSVEGSYGYTF. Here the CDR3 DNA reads TGTGCCAGCAGCGTAGAAGGGAGCTATGGCTACACCTTC.

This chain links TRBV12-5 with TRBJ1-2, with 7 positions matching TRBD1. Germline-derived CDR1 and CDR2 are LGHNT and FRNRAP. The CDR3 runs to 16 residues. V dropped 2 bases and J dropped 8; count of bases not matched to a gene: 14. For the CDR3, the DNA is TGTGCTAGTGGTTTGCCCCCGACAGGGCTACTGGGGGGCTACACCTTC. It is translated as CASGLPPTGLLGGYTF. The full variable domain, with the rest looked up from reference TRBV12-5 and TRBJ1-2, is DARVTQTPRHKVTEMGQEVTMRCQPILGHNTVFWYRQTMMQGLELLAYFRNRAPLDDSGMPKDRFSAEMPDATLATLKIQPSEPRDSAVYFCASGLPPTGLLGGYTFGSGTRLTVV.

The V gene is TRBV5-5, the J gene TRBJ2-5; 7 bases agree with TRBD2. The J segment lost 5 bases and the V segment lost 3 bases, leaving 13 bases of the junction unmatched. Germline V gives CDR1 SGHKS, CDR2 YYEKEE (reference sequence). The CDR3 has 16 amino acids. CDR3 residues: CASSSPSAGVNETQYF. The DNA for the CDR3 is TGTGCCAGCAGCTCCCCCAGTGCGGGGGTGAATGAGACCCAGTACTTC.

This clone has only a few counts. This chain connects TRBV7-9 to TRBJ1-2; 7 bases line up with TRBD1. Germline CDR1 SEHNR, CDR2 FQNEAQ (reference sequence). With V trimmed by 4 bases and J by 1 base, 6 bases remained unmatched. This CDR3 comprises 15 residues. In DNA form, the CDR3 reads TGTGCCAGCAGCTCGGGACAGCAAATTAACTATGGCTACACCTTC. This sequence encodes CASSSGQQINYGYTF.

The chain's CDR3 is CGSVAKNIQYF. DNA for the CDR3: TGTGGGTCAGTAGCCAAAAACATTCAGTACTTC. V is TRBV28 and J is TRBJ2-4, with no clear D. The CDR3 has 11 residues. Germline CDR1 and CDR2: MDHEN and SYDVKM.

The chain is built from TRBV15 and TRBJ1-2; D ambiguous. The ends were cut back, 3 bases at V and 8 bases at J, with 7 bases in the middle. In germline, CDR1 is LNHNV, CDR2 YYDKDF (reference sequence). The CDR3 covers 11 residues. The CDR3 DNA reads TGTGCCACCAGCAGTCTCCAGGGCTACACCTTC. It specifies CATSSLQGYTF.

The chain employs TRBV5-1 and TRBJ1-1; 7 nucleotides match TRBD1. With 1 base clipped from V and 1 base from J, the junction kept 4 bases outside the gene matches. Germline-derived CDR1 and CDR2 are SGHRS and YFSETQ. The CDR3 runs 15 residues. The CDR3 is CASSLLEGANTEAFF. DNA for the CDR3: TGCGCCAGCAGCTTGCTAGAGGGGGCGAACACTGAAGCTTTCTTT.

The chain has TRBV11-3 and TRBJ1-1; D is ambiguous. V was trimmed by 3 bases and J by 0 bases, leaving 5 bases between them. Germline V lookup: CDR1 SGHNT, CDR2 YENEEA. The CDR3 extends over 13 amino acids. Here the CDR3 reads CASSFSLNTEAFF. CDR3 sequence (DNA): TGTGCCAGCAGCTTTAGTTTGAACACTGAAGCTTTCTTT.

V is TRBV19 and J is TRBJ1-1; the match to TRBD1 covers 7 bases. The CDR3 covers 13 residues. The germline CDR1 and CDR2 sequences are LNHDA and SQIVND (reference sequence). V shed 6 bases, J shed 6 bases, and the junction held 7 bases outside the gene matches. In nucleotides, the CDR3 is TGTGCCAGTAGGAGGCAGGGGGGCCCTGAAGCTTTCTTT. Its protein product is CASRRQGGPEAFF.